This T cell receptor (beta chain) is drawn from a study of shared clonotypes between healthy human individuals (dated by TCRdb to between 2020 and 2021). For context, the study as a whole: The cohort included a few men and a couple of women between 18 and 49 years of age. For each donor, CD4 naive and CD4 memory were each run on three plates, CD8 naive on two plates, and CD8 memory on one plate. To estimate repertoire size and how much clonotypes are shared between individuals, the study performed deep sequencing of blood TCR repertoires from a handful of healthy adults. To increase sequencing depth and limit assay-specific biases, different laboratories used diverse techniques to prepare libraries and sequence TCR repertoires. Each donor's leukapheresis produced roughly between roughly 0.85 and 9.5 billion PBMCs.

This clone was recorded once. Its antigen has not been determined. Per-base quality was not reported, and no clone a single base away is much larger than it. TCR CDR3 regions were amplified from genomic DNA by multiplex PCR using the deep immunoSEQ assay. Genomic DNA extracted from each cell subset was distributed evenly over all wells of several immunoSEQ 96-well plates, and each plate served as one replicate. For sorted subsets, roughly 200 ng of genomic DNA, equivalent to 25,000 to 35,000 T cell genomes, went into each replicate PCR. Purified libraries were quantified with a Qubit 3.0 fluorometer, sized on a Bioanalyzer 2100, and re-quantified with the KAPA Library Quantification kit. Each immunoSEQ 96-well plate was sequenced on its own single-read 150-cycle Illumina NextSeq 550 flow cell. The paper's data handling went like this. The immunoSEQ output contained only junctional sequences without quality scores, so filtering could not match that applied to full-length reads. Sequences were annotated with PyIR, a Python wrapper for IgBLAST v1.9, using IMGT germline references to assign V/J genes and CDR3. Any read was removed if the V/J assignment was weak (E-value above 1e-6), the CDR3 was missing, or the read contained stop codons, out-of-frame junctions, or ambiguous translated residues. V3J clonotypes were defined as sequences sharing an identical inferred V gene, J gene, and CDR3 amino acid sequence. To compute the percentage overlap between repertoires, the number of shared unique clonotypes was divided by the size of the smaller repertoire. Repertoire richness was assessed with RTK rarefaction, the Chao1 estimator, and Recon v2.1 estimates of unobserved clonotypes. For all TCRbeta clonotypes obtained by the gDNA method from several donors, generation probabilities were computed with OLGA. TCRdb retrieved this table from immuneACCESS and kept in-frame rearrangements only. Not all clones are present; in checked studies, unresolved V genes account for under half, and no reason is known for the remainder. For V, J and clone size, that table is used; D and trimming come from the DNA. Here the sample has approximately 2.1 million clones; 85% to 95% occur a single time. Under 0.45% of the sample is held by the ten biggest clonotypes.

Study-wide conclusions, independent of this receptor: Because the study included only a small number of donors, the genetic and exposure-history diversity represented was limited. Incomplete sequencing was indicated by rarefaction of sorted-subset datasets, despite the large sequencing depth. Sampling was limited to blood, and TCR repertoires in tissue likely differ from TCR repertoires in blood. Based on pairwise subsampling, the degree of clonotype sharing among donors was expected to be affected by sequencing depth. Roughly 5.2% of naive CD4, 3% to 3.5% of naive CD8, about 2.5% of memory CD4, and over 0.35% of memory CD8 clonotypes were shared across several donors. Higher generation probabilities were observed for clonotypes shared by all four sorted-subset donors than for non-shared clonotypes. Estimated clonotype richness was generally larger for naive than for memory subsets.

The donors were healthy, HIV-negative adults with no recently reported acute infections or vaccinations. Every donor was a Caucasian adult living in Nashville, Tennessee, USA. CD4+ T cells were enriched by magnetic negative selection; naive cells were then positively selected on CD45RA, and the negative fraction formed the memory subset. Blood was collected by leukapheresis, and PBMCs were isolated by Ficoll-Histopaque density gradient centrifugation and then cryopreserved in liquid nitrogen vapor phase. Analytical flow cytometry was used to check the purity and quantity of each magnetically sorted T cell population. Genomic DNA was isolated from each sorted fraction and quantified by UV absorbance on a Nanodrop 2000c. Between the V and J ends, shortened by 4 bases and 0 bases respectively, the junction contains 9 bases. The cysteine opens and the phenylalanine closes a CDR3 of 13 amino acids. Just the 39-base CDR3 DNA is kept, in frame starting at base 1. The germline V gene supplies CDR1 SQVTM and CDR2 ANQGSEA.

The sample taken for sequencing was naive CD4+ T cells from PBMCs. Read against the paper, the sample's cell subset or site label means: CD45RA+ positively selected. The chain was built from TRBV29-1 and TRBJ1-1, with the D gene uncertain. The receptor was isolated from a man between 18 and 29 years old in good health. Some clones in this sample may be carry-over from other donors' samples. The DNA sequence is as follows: TGCAGCGTTGGGTTGTTAATGAACACTGAAGCTTTCTTT. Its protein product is CSVGLLMNTEAFF.